Following are 11 T cell receptor beta chains from one sample sequenced in a study of T cells in Graves' hyperthyroidism and ophthalmopathy. Authors of the study amplified TCR beta CDR3 regions from RNA transcripts. RT-PCR in the first round (using the HTBI primer set) targeted the TCR CDR3. In TCRdb, the multiplex PCR reads were re-called with MiXCR into one record per CDR3 protein. The repertoire includes around 500,000 distinct CDR3 sequences, about 20% of them detected once, and approximately 54% sits in the top ten. Specimen: blood. The receptors shown here come from a woman in her 70s with Graves' ophthalmopathy.

This chain links TRBV20-1 with TRBJ2-4, with TRBD1 matching 9 bases. The CDR3 has 16 residues. The V gene's germline CDR1 is DFQATT and CDR2 SNEGSKA (reference sequence). V lost 5 bases to trimming and J lost 0 bases; unmatched junction nucleotides: 8. The CDR3 here is CSAPRGTGLAKNIQYF. The CDR3 coding sequence is TGCAGTGCTCCCAGGGGGACAGGGCTAGCCAAAAACATTCAGTACTTC.

The rearrangement joins TRBV6-2 or TRBV6-3 to TRBJ2-6; TRBD1 aligns across 9 bases. Germline-derived CDR1 and CDR2 are MNHEY and SVGEGT. The V and J ends lost 5 bases and 2 bases, in that order; junction bases with no gene match: 10. This CDR3 contains 18 residues. Here the CDR3 DNA reads TGTGCCAGCAGTCCTCGGGGGACAGGGTCTACTGGGGCCAACGTCCTGACTTTC. Translated, it gives CASSPRGTGSTGANVLTF.

The rearrangement joins TRBV3-1 to TRBJ2-2; the D is unclear. The CDR3 is 14 residues long. V shed 1 base and J shed 5 bases, with 8 bases lying between them. CDR1 and CDR2 from the germline V gene are LGHDT and YNNKEL (reference sequence). The CDR3 here is CASSQVGRTGELFF. Written as DNA, the CDR3 is TGTGCCAGCAGCCAAGTAGGACGAACCGGGGAGCTGTTTTTT.

Ten or more counts support this clonotype. This sequence joins TRBV15 and TRBJ1-2, with D hard to call. Germline CDR1 is LNHNV and CDR2 is YYDKDF (reference sequence). The CDR3 contains 13 residues. V was cut by 1 base and J by 0 bases, with 3 bases left in between. The CDR3 is CATSRGTNYGYTF. CDR3 DNA sequence: TGTGCCACCAGCAGAGGGACTAACTATGGCTACACCTTC.

This clonotype was found once. V is TRBV3-1 and J is TRBJ1-2; D remains unclear. This CDR3 comprises 11 residues. Germline CDR1 LGHDT, CDR2 YNNKEL (reference sequence). V was cut by 6 bases and J by 5 bases, with 7 bases left in between. For the CDR3, the DNA is TGTGCCAGCAGGGGCCCTTATGGCTACACCTTC. Translation gives CASRGPYGYTF. The entire variable domain, with the rest obtained from reference TRBV3-1 and TRBJ1-2, is as follows: DTAVSQTPKYLVTQMGNDKSIKCEQNLGHDTMYWYKQDSKKFLKIMFSYNNKELIINETVPNRFSPKSPDKAHLNLHINSLELGDSAVYFCASRGPYGYTFGSGTRLTVV.

In its sample, this clonotype was seen a few times. The chain couples TRBV19 to TRBJ2-4; no firm D call. Trimming took off 2 bases at V and 2 bases at J, with 16 bases between the two ends. Looked up from germline, CDR1 is LNHDA and CDR2 is SQIVND (reference sequence). This CDR3 is built from 17 residues. The CDR3 nucleotides are TGTGCCAGTAGTATAATCTCGGCGGCAGCTACCAAAAACATTCAGTACTTC. It is translated as CASSIISAAATKNIQYF.

This clonotype was picked up one time. A much larger clone sits a single nucleotide away, making a read error possible. This chain uses TRBV12-3 or TRBV12-4 with TRBJ1-4; 9 bases are shared with TRBD1. V lost 5 bases and J lost 10; bases outside the gene matches: 14. This CDR3 is built from 16 residues. CDR3 DNA: TGTGCCAGCAGTCCGGGACAGGGCGGTCCGCTAGGAAAACTGTTTTTT. Its translation is CASSPGQGGPLGKLFF.

This clonotype is a singleton in its sample. This sequence may be a read error, since a much larger clone differs from it by one base. This chain links TRBV10-3 with TRBJ2-3; 9 positions match TRBD2. Trimming took 6 bases from V and 5 from J; bases not matched to a gene: 9. This CDR3 has 15 amino acids. The germline V gene has CDR1 ENHRY and CDR2 SYGVKD. As DNA, the CDR3 is TGTGCCATCAGGGTAGCGGGAGCAGGCAGAGATACGCAGTATTTT. This sequence encodes CAIRVAGAGRDTQYF.

This clonotype has only a few counts. For the CDR3, the DNA is TGTGCCACTGGCGCTGGCGGGAGCTCCTACAATGAGCAGTTCTTC. It encodes CATGAGGSSYNEQFF. This chain connects TRBV15 to TRBJ2-1, with 7 bases fitting TRBD2. The CDR3 extends over 15 amino acids. V lost 9 bases to trimming and J lost 0 bases; unmatched junction nucleotides: 8. Germline CDR1 is LNHNV and CDR2 is YYDKDF (reference sequence).

V is TRBV3-1 and J is TRBJ2-1; 7 positions agree with TRBD2. The V segment lost 4 bases and the J segment 10 bases; nucleotides outside the gene matches: 10. The germline V gene encodes CDR1 LGHDT and CDR2 YNNKEL (reference sequence). CDR3 length: 14 amino acids. CDR3 sequence: CASSRPGRADEQFF. The CDR3 DNA is TGTGCCAGCAGCCGGCCGGGGAGGGCGGACGAGCAGTTCTTC.

J is TRBJ1-4 and V is TRBV28; no firm D call. CDR3 length equals 16 residues. V dropped 8 bases and J dropped 4 bases, with 20 bases sitting between them. Germline CDR1 MDHEN, CDR2 SYDVKM. CDR3 sequence: CASSPMGVQVNEKLFF. The CDR3 DNA is TGTGCCAGCTCACCTATGGGCGTGCAGGTTAATGAAAAACTGTTTTTT.